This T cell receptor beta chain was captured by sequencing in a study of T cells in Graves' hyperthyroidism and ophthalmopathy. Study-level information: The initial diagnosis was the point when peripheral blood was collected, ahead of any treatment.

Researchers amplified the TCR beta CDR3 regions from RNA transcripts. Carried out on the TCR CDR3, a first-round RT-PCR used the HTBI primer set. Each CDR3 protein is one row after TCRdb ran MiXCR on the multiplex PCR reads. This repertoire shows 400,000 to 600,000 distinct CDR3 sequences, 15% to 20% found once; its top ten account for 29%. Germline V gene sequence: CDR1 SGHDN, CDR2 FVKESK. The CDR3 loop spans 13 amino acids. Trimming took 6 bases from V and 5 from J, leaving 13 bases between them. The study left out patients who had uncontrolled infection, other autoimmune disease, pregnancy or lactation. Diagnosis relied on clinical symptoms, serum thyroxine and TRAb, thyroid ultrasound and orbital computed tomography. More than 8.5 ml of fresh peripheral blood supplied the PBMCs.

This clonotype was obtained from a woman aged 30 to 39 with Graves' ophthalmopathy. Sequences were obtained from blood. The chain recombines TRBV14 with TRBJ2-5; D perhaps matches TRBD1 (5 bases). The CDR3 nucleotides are TGTGCCAGCAGATACACAGGAACCGAGACCCAGTACTTC. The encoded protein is CASRYTGTETQYF.